The present TCR beta chain was sequenced within a study of regulatory T cells in long-lasting Graves disease. General observations from the study: A limited number of samples was an acknowledged limitation.

Arm-PCR of CDR3 regions and iRepertoire HTBI primers were the basis on which TCR beta libraries were built. TCRdb itself ran the multiplex PCR reads through MiXCR, one entry per CDR3 protein. This repertoire shows 400,000 to 550,000 distinct CDR3 sequences, 16% found once; its top ten account for over 8.5%. Specified time point: newly diagnosed GD, antithyroid drugs for less than 3 months. From RNA extracted from PBMCs, the TCR library was made. It was American Thyroid Association guidelines that determined Graves' disease diagnosis. The length of the CDR3 is 18 residues. Between the trimmed V and J ends, which lost 0 bases and 0 bases, there was a span of 15 bases. From germline, CDR1 is MGHRA and CDR2 YSYEKL. A word on this clonotype: The antigen is not known.

The sample also formed part of further work on T cells in Graves' hyperthyroidism and ophthalmopathy. That paper notes: First-round RT-PCR of the TCR CDR3 relied on the HTBI primer set.

This receptor was obtained from a woman between 25 and 40 years old with Graves disease. This chain joins TRBV4-1 and TRBJ1-5; D is undetermined. This sample comprised peripheral blood mononuclear cells (PBMCs), obtained at new diagnosis, from a patient treated with antithyroid drugs. As DNA, the CDR3 is TGCGCCAGCAGCCAAGATTATGTTGGATACTATAGCAATCAGCCCCAGCATTTT. This translates into CASSQDYVGYYSNQPQHF.